Listed below are T cell receptor beta chains from one sample, sequenced in a study of blood T cell repertoires in COVID-19. Assay: immunoSEQ multiplex PCR; the TCRdb copy retains only in-frame clones and omits some. The data hold 65,000 to 85,000 clones, with more than 75% observed a single time. Sequencing used peripheral blood. Source of these receptors: a human donor in a cohort sampled during active COVID-19. The CDR3 runs from the conserved cysteine through the conserved F or W. The order of the fields is V gene, D gene, clone size, J gene, CDR3 protein, CDR3 DNA. D genes are given only for firm matches. Size tells how often a clone was seen (once, few, many) or the class of an expanded clone, and some rows leave it out.

>TRBV11-2|-|-|TRBJ2-5
CASSLDGSRRETQYF
TGTGCCAGCAGCTTAGACGGCTCCCGGAGGGAGACCCAGTACTTC
>TRBV6-5|-|once|TRBJ1-5
CASNREPQHF
TGTGCCAGCAACCGAGAGCCCCAGCATTTT
>TRBV6-5|TRBD1|-|TRBJ2-5
CASRQGSGETQYF
TGTGCCAGCAGACAGGGGTCCGGGGAGACCCAGTACTTC
>TRBV27|-|-|TRBJ2-2
CASTRTVNTGELFF
TGTGCCAGCACCCGGACAGTAAACACCGGGGAGCTGTTTTTT
>TRBV4-1|-|-|TRBJ1-1
CASSLRTAGDTEAFF
TGCGCCAGCAGCCTCCGGACAGCCGGGGACACTGAAGCTTTCTTT
>TRBV14|TRBD1|-|TRBJ1-1
CASSPLSRDSFEAFF
TGTGCCAGCAGCCCCCTGAGCCGGGACAGCTTTGAAGCTTTCTTT
>TRBV5-1|TRBD2|-|TRBJ2-2
CASSLVSGDTGELFF
TGCGCCAGCAGCTTGGTTAGCGGGGACACCGGGGAGCTGTTTTTT
>TRBV18|-|-|TRBJ2-7
CASSPQTSSYEQYF
TGTGCCAGCTCACCACAGACATCCTCCTACGAGCAGTACTTC
>TRBV6-4|-|-|TRBJ1-1
CASSEQENTEAFF
TGTGCCAGCAGTGAACAGGAGAACACTGAAGCTTTCTTT
>TRBV18|TRBD1|-|TRBJ2-1
CASSPQGALDNEQFF
TGTGCCAGCTCACCACAGGGGGCGCTTGACAATGAGCAGTTCTTC
>TRBV9|-|once|TRBJ1-1
CASSGGPRGNTEAFF
TGTGCCAGCAGCGGGGGCCCCCGAGGGAACACTGAAGCTTTCTTT
>TRBV6-2/TRBV6-3|TRBD1|-|TRBJ1-5
CASSPMGQGDNQPQHF
TGTGCCAGCAGCCCAATGGGACAGGGAGACAATCAGCCCCAGCATTTT
>TRBV15|-|-|TRBJ2-3
CATSRDAGADTQYF
TGTGCCACCAGCAGAGACGCCGGGGCAGATACGCAGTATTTT